This T cell receptor beta chain was identified in a study of beta chain features in type 1 diabetes. Notes on the study in general: Researchers reported that naive, central memory and Treg TCRB repertoires appeared more similar in patients than in healthy donors. Among type 1 diabetes patients, VDJ junctions had fewer insertions and more deletions.

Since all of the isolated RNA was reverse transcribed, expressed TCRB transcripts were what got sequenced. Only in-frame clones appear in the TCRdb table, and some are missing; sequencing was by immunoSEQ multiplex PCR. The sample comprises some 400,000 clones, around 16% of which are singletons, and 0.019% rests with the top ten. This clone was observed a handful of times. Its antigen remains unidentified. The CDR3 length is 15 residues. Germline CDR1 reads SEHNR; CDR2 reads FQNEAQ (reference sequence). Unmatched junction bases numbered 4, after V lost 0 bases and J lost 4 bases. This TCR came from a woman aged 18-29 years in good health. Sequenced input: naive CD4+ T cells from blood. The chain joins TRBV7-9 to TRBJ2-7; 9 positions match TRBD1. The CDR3 nucleotides read TGTGCCAGCAGCTTAGCCGGGACAGGGTATTACGAGCAGTACTTC. The encoded protein is CASSLAGTGYYEQYF.